This TCR beta chain derives from a study of blood T cells in healthy people across ages (dated by TCRdb to the mid-2010s). The study in broad terms: In model experiments, template switching captured about one uniquely barcoded TCR beta cDNA molecule for every two T cells. The study measured age-related changes in TCR beta repertoire diversity using deep sequencing normalized with unique cDNA molecular identifiers. The donors were split into four age groups: young (average about 15 years), middle-aged (roughly 39), aged (roughly 60) and long-lived (roughly 80). Using the same blood draw, the study looked at two additional independent replicas of 1 million unique cDNA reads for two donors, one aged 18 to 30 and the other aged 80 or older. To avoid experimental bias, donors of different ages were randomly spread across the sequencing lanes. On the study overall, not on this receptor specifically: Because donor CMV infection status was unknown, age-related changes in expanded clonotypes were potentially confounded. Observed TCR beta diversity per million T cells fell roughly linearly with age, and a significant reduction was already apparent by age about 38. Compared with the aged group, the long-lived group had more naive CD4+ T cells, fewer expanded clones and increased TCR diversity, a pattern suggesting age selection. Conclusive comparison of naive and antigen-experienced compartments was prevented by the profiling of bulk unsorted PBMCs. A strong correlation was found between observed TCR beta diversity and the percentage of naive T cells measured by flow cytometry. Estimates of total diversity based on one million sequenced T cells were considered lower bounds and underestimates.

This clonotype came up a few times. It lacks a known antigen. Base-call qualities are not available, and no considerably larger clone is one nucleotide away. The donors were roughly 40 Caucasian individuals from Russia, aged 6 to 90 years, who were systemically healthy. Each donor gave ten milliliters of peripheral blood, collected into EDTA-treated Vacutainer tubes. Ficoll-Paque density-gradient centrifugation was used to isolate PBMCs, with at least 6.5 million per sample. Total RNA was extracted from PBMCs with Trizol reagent, with at least 5.5 micrograms obtained per sample. For every donor, an aliquot of PBMCs went through flow cytometry to measure the percentages of naive CD45RAhigh/CD27high T cells. Library prep was done by 5' RACE. Sequencer: Illumina HiSeq 2500. A second roughly 7 to 11 cycle PCR used a sample-barcoded 5' primer and a J-beta primer mix. A unique molecular identifier was introduced onto each TCR beta cDNA molecule by a template-switch 5' adaptor carrying 12 random nucleotides. Each sample yielded at least 3 million CDR3-containing paired-end reads. First-strand cDNA synthesis was performed from all RNA using the Mint cDNA synthesis kit, with priming by a TRBC-specific oligonucleotide. Following uracil-DNA glycosylase treatment, a first 18-cycle PCR with universal primers M1SS and BC2_uni_R was performed on all cDNA. The authors' pipeline ran thus. Normalization of each sample was performed by random selection of 1 million high-quality reads, each carrying a distinct molecular identifier. Instead of being binned into consensus sequences, reads that shared molecular identifiers were thrown out. MiTCR, set to a Q25 quality threshold and the strictest error-elimination algorithm, was used for CDR3 identification, clonotype clustering and error correction. A nonparametric unseen species model using Euler transformation provided a lower-bound estimate of total TCR beta diversity. TCRdb ran its own pipeline on the public reads, namely fastp trimming at Q25 and MiXCR clone calling, and kept in-frame beta chains. Every CDR3 protein is listed once, alongside the most common genes and DNA of its rows. The V and J calls, along with clone size, are taken from TCRdb and not from the paper's own processing. This sample holds approximately 1,100,000 distinct CDR3 sequences; under 45% were observed only once. Approximately 17% of the sample is held by the ten biggest clonotypes.

The specimen was blood. This clonotype was sampled from an older woman in good health.

The DNA reads TGTGCCAGCAGCGTGGGCGACGGTGGCCTCTCCTACGAGCAGTACTTC. Its coded protein is CASSVGDGGLSYEQYF. Recombination linked TRBV9 to TRBJ2-7; the D gene assignment is ambiguous. According to the germline V gene, CDR1 reads SGDLS and CDR2 reads YYNGEE. The CDR3 measures 16 amino acids from cysteine to phenylalanine. Only the CDR3 part of the read is kept: 48 bases, read in frame from the first base. V and J are truncated by 2 bases and 0 bases respectively, leaving an intervening sequence of 15 bases.